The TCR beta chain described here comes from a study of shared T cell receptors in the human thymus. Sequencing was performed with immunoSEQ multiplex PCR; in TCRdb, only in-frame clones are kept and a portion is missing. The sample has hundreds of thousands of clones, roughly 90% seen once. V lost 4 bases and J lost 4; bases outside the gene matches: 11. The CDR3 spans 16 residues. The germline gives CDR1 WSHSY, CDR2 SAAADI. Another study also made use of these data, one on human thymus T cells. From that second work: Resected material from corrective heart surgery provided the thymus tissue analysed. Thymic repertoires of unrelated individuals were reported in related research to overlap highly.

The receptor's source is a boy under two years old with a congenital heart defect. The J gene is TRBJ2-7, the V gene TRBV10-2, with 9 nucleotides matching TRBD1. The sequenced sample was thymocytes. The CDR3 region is CASSGLIETGGYEQYF. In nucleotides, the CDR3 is TGCGCCAGCAGTGGGTTAATCGAGACAGGGGGATACGAGCAGTACTTC.